This TCR beta chain was captured by sequencing in a study of blood T cells in healthy people across ages. Those donating, healthy Caucasian individuals from Russia, were aged roughly 6 to 95. A second PCR, run for about 7 to 12 cycles, used a sample-barcoded 5' primer plus a J-beta primer mix. Each cDNA molecule carried a tag from a template-switch adaptor that contained 12 random nucleotides. Individual samples furnished no less than 2.5 million CDR3-containing paired-end reads apiece. TCRdb itself ran the 5' RACE reads through MiXCR, one entry per CDR3 protein. The repertoire has 750,000 to 950,000 distinct CDR3 sequences, 40% to 65% of them found once; the top ten carry approximately 40%. A remark on this clonotype: Its matching antigen is unknown.

Study observations and caveats: In long-lived donors, naive CD4+ cell counts and diversity exceeded those of aged donors.

V shed 7 bases, J shed 1 base, and the junction held 9 bases outside the gene matches. This CDR3 is built from 15 residues. Germline assignment: CDR1 SGHRS and CDR2 YFSETQ. What was sequenced was blood. The chain joins TRBV5-1 to TRBJ2-7, with 9 bases aligning to TRBD1. The TCR sequence derives from a man older than 75 in good health. CDR3 bases: TGCGCCAGCGCCGGACAGGGGAAGGGATCCTACGAGCAGTACTTC. Its protein product is CASAGQGKGSYEQYF.